Sequencing of this T cell receptor beta chain was carried out in a study of blood T cell repertoires in COVID-19. The method was immunoSEQ multiplex PCR; TCRdb's version includes in-frame clones alone and lacks a portion of them. The table has approximately 110,000 clones, roughly 88% seen once; the top ten hold approximately 7.9%. The germline V gene has CDR1 KGHDR and CDR2 SFDVKD. The CDR3 is 13 amino acids. Trimming pared 3 bases from V and 7 bases from J, leaving 12 bases between. The sequence derives from an elderly woman with active or convalescent COVID-19. This rearrangement joins TRBV24-1 to TRBJ2-7, with D maybe TRBD1 (5 bases). Sequences were obtained from peripheral blood. The DNA of the CDR3 is TGTGCCACCAGTGATGCTTCAGGGTGGGAGCAGTACTTC. This sequence encodes CATSDASGWEQYF.